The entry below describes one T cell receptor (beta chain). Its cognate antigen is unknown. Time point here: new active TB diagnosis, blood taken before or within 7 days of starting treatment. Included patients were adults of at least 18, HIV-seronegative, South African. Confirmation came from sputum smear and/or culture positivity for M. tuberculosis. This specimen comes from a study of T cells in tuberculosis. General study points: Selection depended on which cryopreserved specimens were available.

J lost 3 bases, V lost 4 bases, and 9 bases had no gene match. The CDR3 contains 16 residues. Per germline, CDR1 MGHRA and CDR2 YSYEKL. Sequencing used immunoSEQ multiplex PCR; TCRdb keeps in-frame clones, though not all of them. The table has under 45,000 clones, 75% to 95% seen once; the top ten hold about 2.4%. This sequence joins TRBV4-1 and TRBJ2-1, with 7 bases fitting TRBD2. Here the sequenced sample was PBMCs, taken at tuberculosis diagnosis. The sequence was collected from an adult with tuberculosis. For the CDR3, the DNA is TGCGCCAGCAGCCGAACAAGCGGGGTTGGCTACAATGAGCAGTTCTTC. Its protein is CASSRTSGVGYNEQFF.